A single T cell receptor (beta chain) is shown here with its context. Data came from immunoSEQ multiplex PCR; TCRdb stores just in-frame clones and leaves some out. This table holds around 70,000 clones, roughly 93% found once. Trimming cost V 7 bases and J 0 bases, with 13 bases left between them. Per the germline V gene, CDR1 is LNHDA and CDR2 is SQIVND (reference sequence). This CDR3 is 15 amino acids long. The data were obtained in a study of technical replicates of blood from a few donors. The sequence was obtained from a human donor in good health. The chain joins TRBV19 to TRBJ1-5; D is unresolved. The sample was T cells isolated from PBMCs. CDR3 nucleotide sequence: TGTGCCAGTATAATGGGCGAACTTAGCAATCAGCCCCAGCATTTT. It codes for CASIMGELSNQPQHF. Full variable domain (rest looked up from reference TRBV19 and TRBJ1-5): DGGITQSPKYLFRKEGQNVTLSCEQNLNHDAMYWYRQDPGQGLRLIYYSQIVNDFQKGDIAEGYSVSREKKESFPLTVTSAQKNPTAFYLCASIMGELSNQPQHFGDGTRLSIL.